This section outlines one TCR beta chain sequence together with its context. These data originate in a study of blood T cell repertoires in COVID-19. Turning to the study itself: Acute and convalescent COVID-19 samples came from the United States, Italy and Spain.

Cohorts were based on clinical histories the participants reported. The junction had 4 bases not matched to a gene; V was cut back by 5 bases and J by 6 bases. There are 14 residues in the CDR3. Germline V CDR1 and CDR2: GTSNPN, SVGIG (reference sequence). Original handling: Amplification of reference gene primers was used by the study to estimate nucleated cell counts. Assay used: immunoSEQ multiplex PCR; TCRdb lists only in-frame clones, some missing. V, J and clone size are taken as reported in that table, and D and trimming were inferred from the DNA itself. The sample lists about 180,000 clones; 84% were seen once.

The rearrangement uses TRBV30 and TRBJ1-6; 10 positions agree with TRBD1. Sequenced material: PBMCs or T cells enriched from blood (not recorded which). This TCR was sampled from a man in his forties or fifties who had recovered from COVID-19. The CDR3 DNA is TGTGCCTGGCTCAGGACAGGGGGTAATTCACCCCTCCACTTT. Amino acid sequence: CAWLRTGGNSPLHF.